This T cell receptor (beta chain) originates from a study of blood T cell repertoires in COVID-19. Study at large: COVID-19 samples collected from the United States, Italy and Spain covered acute and convalescent phases. T cells, B-cell-depleted T cells, or PBMCs supplied cDNA or gDNA.

The CDR3 covers 15 residues. With 4 bases removed from V and 0 bases from J, the gap between germline ends came to 9 bases. Germline CDR1 and CDR2: SNHLY and FYNNEI. Original data processing: Reference gene primers were amplified, and this amplification served to estimate nucleated cell counts. The repertoire was sequenced with immunoSEQ multiplex PCR; TCRdb's copy has only in-frame clones and lacks some. V and J calls and clone size are as listed in that table; D and trimming were resolved from the DNA. The sample comprises under 300,000 clones, over 75% of which are singletons, and approximately 1.8% rests with the top ten.

The genes are TRBV2 and TRBJ1-4, with D tentatively TRBD1 (5 bases). The specimen was peripheral blood. This TCR came from a man aged 25-45 years who had recovered from COVID-19. The CDR3 is CASSGGRATNEKLFF. The CDR3 nucleotides are TGTGCCAGCAGTGGGGGCCGAGCAACTAATGAAAAACTGTTTTTT.